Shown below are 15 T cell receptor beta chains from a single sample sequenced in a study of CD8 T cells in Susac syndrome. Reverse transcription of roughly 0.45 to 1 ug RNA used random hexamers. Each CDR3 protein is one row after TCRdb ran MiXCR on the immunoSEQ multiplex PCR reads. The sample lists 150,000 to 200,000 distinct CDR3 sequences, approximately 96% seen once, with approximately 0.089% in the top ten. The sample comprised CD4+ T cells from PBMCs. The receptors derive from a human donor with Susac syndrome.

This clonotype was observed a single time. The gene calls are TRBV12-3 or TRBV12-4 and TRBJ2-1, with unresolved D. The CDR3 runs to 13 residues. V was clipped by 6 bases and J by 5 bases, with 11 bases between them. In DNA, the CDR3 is TGTGCCAGCAGGCCGGGTCTAAACAATGAGCAGTTCTTC. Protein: CASRPGLNNEQFF.

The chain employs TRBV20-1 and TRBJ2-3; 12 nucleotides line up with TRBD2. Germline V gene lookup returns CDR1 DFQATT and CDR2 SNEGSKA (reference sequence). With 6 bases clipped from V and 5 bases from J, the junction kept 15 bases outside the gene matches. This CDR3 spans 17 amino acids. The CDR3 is CSAPIPSSGGARDTQYF. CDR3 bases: TGCAGTGCACCCATACCATCTAGCGGGGGGGCAAGAGATACGCAGTATTTT.

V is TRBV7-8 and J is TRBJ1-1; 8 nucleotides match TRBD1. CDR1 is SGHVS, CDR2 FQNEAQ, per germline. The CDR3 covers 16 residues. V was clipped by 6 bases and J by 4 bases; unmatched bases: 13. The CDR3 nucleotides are TGTGCCAGCAGAGCCGGCGACAGGGGATATTTCACTGAAGCTTTCTTT. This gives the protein CASRAGDRGYFTEAFF. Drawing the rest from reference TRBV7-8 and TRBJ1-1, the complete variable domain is GAGVSQSPRYKVAKRGQDVALRCDPISGHVSLFWYQQALGQGPEFLTYFQNEAQLDKSGLPSDRFFAERPEGSVSTLKIQRTQQEDSAVYLCASRAGDRGYFTEAFFGQGTRLTVV.

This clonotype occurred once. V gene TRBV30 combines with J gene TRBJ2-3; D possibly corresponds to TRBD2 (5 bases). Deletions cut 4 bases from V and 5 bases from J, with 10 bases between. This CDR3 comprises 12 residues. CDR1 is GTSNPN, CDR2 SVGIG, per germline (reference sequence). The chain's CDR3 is CAWTGVVDTQYF. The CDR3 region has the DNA TGTGCCTGGACCGGGGTGGTAGATACGCAGTATTTT. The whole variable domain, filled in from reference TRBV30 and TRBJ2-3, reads SQTIHQWPATLVQPVGSPLSLECTVEGTSNPNLYWYRQAAGRGLQLLFYSVGIGQISSEVPQNLSASRPQDRQFILSSKKLLLSDSGFYLCAWTGVVDTQYFGPGTRLTVL.

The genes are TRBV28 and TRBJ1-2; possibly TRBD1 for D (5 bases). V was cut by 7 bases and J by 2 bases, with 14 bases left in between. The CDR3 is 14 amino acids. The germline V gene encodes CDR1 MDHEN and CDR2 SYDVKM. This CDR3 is CASTLGTYNYGYTF. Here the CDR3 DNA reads TGTGCCAGCACCCTCGGGACGTACAACTATGGCTACACCTTC.

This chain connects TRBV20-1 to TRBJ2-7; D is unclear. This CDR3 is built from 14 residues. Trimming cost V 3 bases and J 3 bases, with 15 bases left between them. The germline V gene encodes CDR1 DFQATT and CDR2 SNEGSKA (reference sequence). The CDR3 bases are TGCAGTGCTAGTCGTTCGGGTCTAGTCTACGAGCAGTACTTC. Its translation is CSASRSGLVYEQYF.

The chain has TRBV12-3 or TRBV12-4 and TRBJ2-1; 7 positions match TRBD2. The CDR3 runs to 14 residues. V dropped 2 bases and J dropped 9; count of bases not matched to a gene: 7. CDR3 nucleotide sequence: TGTGCCAGCAGTTTACGGCGGGGGTTCAGTGAGCAGTTCTTC. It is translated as CASSLRRGFSEQFF.

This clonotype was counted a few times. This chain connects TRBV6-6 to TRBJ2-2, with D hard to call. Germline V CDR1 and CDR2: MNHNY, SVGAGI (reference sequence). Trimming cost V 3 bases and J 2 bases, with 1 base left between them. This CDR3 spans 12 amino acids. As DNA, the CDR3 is TGTGCCAGCAGTTATAACACCGGGGAGCTGTTTTTT. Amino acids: CASSYNTGELFF.

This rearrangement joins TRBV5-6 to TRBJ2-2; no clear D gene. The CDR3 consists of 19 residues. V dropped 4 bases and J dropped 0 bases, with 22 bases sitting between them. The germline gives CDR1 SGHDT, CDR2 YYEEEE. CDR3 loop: CASSQRLFRTVSNTGELFF. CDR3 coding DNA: TGTGCCAGCAGCCAACGCCTCTTTCGGACGGTGTCGAACACCGGGGAGCTGTTTTTT.

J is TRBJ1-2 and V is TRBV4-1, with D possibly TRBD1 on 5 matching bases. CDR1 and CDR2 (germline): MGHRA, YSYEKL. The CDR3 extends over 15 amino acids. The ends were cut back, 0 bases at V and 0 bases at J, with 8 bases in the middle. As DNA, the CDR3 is TGCGCCAGCAGCCAAGAGATAGGGGCTAACTATGGCTACACCTTC. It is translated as CASSQEIGANYGYTF.

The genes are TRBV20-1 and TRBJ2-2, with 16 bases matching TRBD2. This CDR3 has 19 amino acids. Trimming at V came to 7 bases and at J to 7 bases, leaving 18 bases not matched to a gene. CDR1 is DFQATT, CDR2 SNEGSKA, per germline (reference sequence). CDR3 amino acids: CSVLRPPGTSGGANGELFF. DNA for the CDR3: TGCAGTGTCCTCCGCCCCCCCGGGACTAGCGGGGGGGCGAACGGGGAGCTGTTTTTT.

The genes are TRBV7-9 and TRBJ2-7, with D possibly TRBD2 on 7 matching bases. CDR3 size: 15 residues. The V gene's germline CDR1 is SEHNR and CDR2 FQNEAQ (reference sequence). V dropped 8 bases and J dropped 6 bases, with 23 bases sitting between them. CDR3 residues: CASGDSRGALGEQYF. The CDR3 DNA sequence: TGTGCCAGCGGAGACTCCCGGGGGGCGCTTGGCGAGCAGTACTTC.

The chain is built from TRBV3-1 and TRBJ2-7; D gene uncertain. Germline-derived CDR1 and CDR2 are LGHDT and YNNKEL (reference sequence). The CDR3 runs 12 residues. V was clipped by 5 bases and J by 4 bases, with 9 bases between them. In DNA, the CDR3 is TGTGCCAGCAGCGATTCTAGATACGAGCAGTACTTC. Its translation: CASSDSRYEQYF.

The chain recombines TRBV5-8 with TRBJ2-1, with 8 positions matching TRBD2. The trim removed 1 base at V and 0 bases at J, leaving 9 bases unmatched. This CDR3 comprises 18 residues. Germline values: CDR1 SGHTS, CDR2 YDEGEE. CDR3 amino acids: CASSLRWRGGSSYNEQFF. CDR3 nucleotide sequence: TGTGCCAGCAGCTTGAGGTGGCGCGGGGGGAGCTCCTACAATGAGCAGTTCTTC. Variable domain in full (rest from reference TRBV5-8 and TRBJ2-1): EAGVTQSPTHLIKTRGQQATLRCSPISGHTSVYWYQQALGLGLQFLLWYDEGEERNRGNFPPRFSGRQFPNYSSELNVNALELEDSALYLCASSLRWRGGSSYNEQFFGPGTRLTVL.

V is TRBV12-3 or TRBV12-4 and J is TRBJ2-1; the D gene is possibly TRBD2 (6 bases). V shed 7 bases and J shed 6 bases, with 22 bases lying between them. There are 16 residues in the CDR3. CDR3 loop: CASTYGGGSGVNEQFF. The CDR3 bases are TGTGCCAGCACCTACGGAGGTGGGTCGGGGGTCAATGAGCAGTTCTTC.